These 30 T cell receptor beta chains originate from one sample sequenced in a study of technical replicates of blood from several donors. Assay: immunoSEQ multiplex PCR; the TCRdb copy retains only in-frame clones and omits some. The repertoire holds 56,000 or so clones, nearly 95% seen once, with 2.5% to 3.5% in the top ten. Sequencing was performed on PBMCs. The receptors were gathered from a human donor in good health. Some clones in this sample may be carry-over from other donors' samples.

The gene calls are TRBV19 and TRBJ2-1, with TRBD2 identical over 11 bases. The germline V gene encodes CDR1 LNHDA and CDR2 SQIVND (reference sequence). Trimming at V came to 6 bases and at J to 3 bases, leaving 4 bases not matched to a gene. This CDR3 spans 15 amino acids. CDR3 coding DNA: TGTGCCAGTAGCCACCTAGCGGGAGGCTACAATGAGCAGTTCTTC. Translating gives CASSHLAGGYNEQFF.

This clone was recorded once. The chain links TRBV5-1 to TRBJ2-7, with D possibly TRBD1 on 6 matching bases. There are 12 residues in the CDR3. V lost 8 bases and J lost 4, with 13 bases in between. CDR1 is SGHRS, CDR2 YFSETQ, per germline. CDR3 in amino acids: CASTSTGYEQYF. For the CDR3, the DNA is TGCGCCAGTACATCGACAGGATACGAGCAGTACTTC.

This chain uses TRBV10-3 with TRBJ1-1, with TRBD1 identical over 8 bases. The CDR3 is 16 residues long. Germline lookup yields CDR1 ENHRY and CDR2 SYGVKD. V was clipped by 6 bases and J by 0 bases; unmatched bases: 9. CDR3 DNA sequence: TGTGCCATCAGAGCCGGGACAGGAACTATGAACACTGAAGCTTTCTTT. It is translated as CAIRAGTGTMNTEAFF.

This sequence joins TRBV7-8 and TRBJ1-1; D call uncertain. V lost 1 base to trimming and J lost 2 bases, with 8 bases between them. The CDR3 sequence is 14 residues long. Germline V gene sequence: CDR1 SGHVS, CDR2 FQNEAQ. Here the CDR3 reads CASSLGGLNTEAFF. DNA for the CDR3: TGTGCCAGCAGCTTAGGCGGACTCAACACTGAAGCTTTCTTT. Looking up the rest from reference TRBV7-8 and TRBJ1-1 gives the full variable domain: GAGVSQSPRYKVAKRGQDVALRCDPISGHVSLFWYQQALGQGPEFLTYFQNEAQLDKSGLPSDRFFAERPEGSVSTLKIQRTQQEDSAVYLCASSLGGLNTEAFFGQGTRLTVV.

V is TRBV7-2 and J is TRBJ2-1, with 9 bases aligning to TRBD2. The CDR3 has 14 residues. Germline-derived CDR1 and CDR2 are SGHTA and FQGNSA. The trim removed 8 bases at V and 2 bases at J, leaving 4 bases unmatched. DNA of the CDR3: TGTGCCAGCCAAGCGGGAGGAACCTACAATGAGCAGTTCTTC. Amino acids: CASQAGGTYNEQFF. Supplemented by reference TRBV7-2 and TRBJ2-1, the full variable domain reads GAGVSQSPSNKVTEKGKDVELRCDPISGHTALYWYRQSLGQGLEFLIYFQGNSAPDKSGLPSDRFSAERTGGSVSTLTIQRTQQEDSAVYLCASQAGGTYNEQFFGPGTRLTVL.

The chain links TRBV2 to TRBJ1-1, with a weak D call TRBD1 (6 bases). Germline lookup yields CDR1 SNHLY and CDR2 FYNNEI. V lost 9 bases and J lost 1, with 12 bases in between. The CDR3 covers 13 residues. CDR3 region: CARTGLGNTEAFF. The CDR3 nucleotides read TGTGCCAGAACAGGGTTGGGGAACACTGAAGCTTTCTTT.

The rearrangement uses TRBV4-3 and TRBJ2-3; D gene ambiguous. Germline loops: CDR1 LGHNA, CDR2 YSLEER. This CDR3 has 16 residues. Trimming stripped 0 bases from V and 0 bases from J, with 10 bases between. CDR3 residues: CASSQDMGRSTDTQYF. CDR3 nucleotide sequence: TGCGCCAGCAGCCAAGATATGGGCAGAAGCACAGATACGCAGTATTTT.

This chain links TRBV9 with TRBJ1-3, with D hard to call. The CDR3 extends over 17 amino acids. Germline CDR1 reads SGDLS; CDR2 reads YYNGEE. V lost 0 bases to trimming and J lost 7 bases, with 20 bases between them. CDR3 region: CASSVEEGPRERNTIYF. The CDR3, as DNA: TGTGCCAGCAGCGTAGAAGAGGGCCCCCGAGAAAGGAACACCATATATTTT.

The chain recombines TRBV25-1 with TRBJ2-5; weak D call: TRBD2 (6 bases). Per the germline V gene, CDR1 is MGHDK and CDR2 is SYGVNS. The CDR3 has 14 amino acids. Trimming stripped 5 bases from V and 2 bases from J, with 12 bases between. CDR3 DNA sequence: TGTGCCAGCAGTACACTAGCCGGACAAGAGACCCAGTACTTC. It encodes CASSTLAGQETQYF. Using reference TRBV25-1 and TRBJ2-5 for the parts outside the CDR3, the full variable domain is EADIYQTPRYLVIGTGKKITLECSQTMGHDKMYWYQQDPGMELHLIHYSYGVNSTEKGDLSSESTVSRIRTEHFPLTLESARPSHTSQYLCASSTLAGQETQYFGPGTRLLVL.

The chain couples TRBV30 to TRBJ2-7; possible D gene TRBD2, 6 bases. Between the trimmed V and J ends, which lost 0 bases and 4 bases, there was a span of 10 bases. The CDR3 contains 13 residues. CDR1 is GTSNPN, CDR2 SVGIG, per germline (reference sequence). This chain's CDR3 is CAWSVHGSYEQYF. The DNA of the CDR3 is TGTGCCTGGAGTGTACACGGGAGTTACGAGCAGTACTTC.

The rearrangement joins TRBV20-1 to TRBJ1-2; D not resolved. The V gene lost 1 base and the J gene lost 4 bases, with 4 bases spanning the gap. This CDR3 region has 11 residues. The germline CDR1 and CDR2 sequences are DFQATT and SNEGSKA (reference sequence). The CDR3 spells CSARVSYGYTF. CDR3 bases: TGCAGTGCTAGAGTGAGCTATGGCTACACCTTC.

This clone was detected only once. The chain employs TRBV6-5 and TRBJ1-5; the D is unclear. Trimming removed 2 bases at V and 5 bases at J, with 13 bases between. In germline, CDR1 is MNHEY, CDR2 SVGAGI. The CDR3 is 15 amino acids. The CDR3 protein is CASSYGWGVHQPQHF. The CDR3 coding sequence is TGTGCCAGCAGTTACGGGTGGGGAGTCCATCAGCCCCAGCATTTT.

The gene calls are TRBV5-1 and TRBJ2-1; 13 nucleotides agree with TRBD2. CDR1 and CDR2 from the germline V gene are SGHRS and YFSETQ. There are 16 residues in the CDR3. Losses at the gene ends were 1 base for V and 4 bases for J; bases not matched to a gene: 2. In nucleotides, the CDR3 is TGCGCCAGCAGCTTGACTAGCGGGGGGGCGTACAATGAGCAGTTCTTC. Protein sequence: CASSLTSGGAYNEQFF.

The J gene is TRBJ2-5, the V gene TRBV7-8; D unresolved. V lost 4 bases and J lost 5, with 14 bases in between. The CDR3 runs 14 residues. The germline gives CDR1 SGHVS, CDR2 FQNEAQ. The CDR3 is CASSSGSAAETQYF. In DNA, the CDR3 is TGTGCCAGCAGCTCCGGTTCAGCAGCGGAGACCCAGTACTTC.

The chain combines TRBV27 with TRBJ1-4, with D unclear. This CDR3 is 17 amino acids long. With 1 base removed from V and 7 bases from J, the gap between germline ends came to 19 bases. CDR1 MNHEY and CDR2 SMNVEV come from the germline V gene (reference sequence). The CDR3 bases are TGTGCCAGCAGTTTATTCCCCACCGCGCAACCAGGTGAAAAACTGTTTTTT. Its translation: CASSLFPTAQPGEKLFF.

V and J are TRBV7-2 and TRBJ1-5; the D gene is possibly TRBD1 (5 bases). CDR1 and CDR2 from the germline V gene are SGHTA and FQGNSA. The CDR3 is 14 residues long. The ends were cut back, 1 base at V and 5 bases at J, with 9 bases in the middle. This chain's CDR3 is CASSLGQLDQPQHF. As DNA, the CDR3 is TGTGCCAGCAGCTTAGGACAGCTCGATCAGCCCCAGCATTTT.

This chain links TRBV10-3 with TRBJ2-3; a weak D match, TRBD1 (7 bases). The germline V and J ends were trimmed by 6 bases and 2 bases, with 15 bases remaining between them. The CDR3 spans 15 residues. Germline V gene sequence: CDR1 ENHRY, CDR2 SYGVKD. CDR3: CAIRGGRGVTDTQYF. CDR3 nucleotides: TGTGCCATCAGGGGGGGCAGGGGGGTCACAGATACGCAGTATTTT.

This chain uses TRBV4-1 with TRBJ2-1; D call uncertain. CDR3 length: 13 amino acids. V was shortened by 4 bases and J by 8 bases, with 12 bases between the two germline ends. Germline-derived CDR1 and CDR2 are MGHRA and YSYEKL. The CDR3 nucleotides read TGCGCCAGCAGCCTACCTAGAGTCGATGAGCAGTTCTTC. Amino acids: CASSLPRVDEQFF.

The gene calls are TRBV20-1 and TRBJ1-1; 7 bases are shared with TRBD1. V lost 4 bases and J lost 6; bases outside the gene matches: 2. The CDR3 is 11 amino acids. Germline V CDR1 and CDR2: DFQATT, SNEGSKA (reference sequence). In nucleotides, the CDR3 is TGCAGTGCTAACGGACAGGCTGAAGCTTTCTTT. As protein: CSANGQAEAFF.

J is TRBJ2-5 and V is TRBV6-1; D is unresolved. The V and J ends lost 2 bases and 4 bases respectively, with 14 bases between them. The CDR3 runs 15 residues. Germline V gene lookup returns CDR1 MNHNS and CDR2 SASEGT. CDR3 loop: CASSESPLRRETQYF. CDR3 bases: TGTGCCAGCAGTGAAAGCCCCTTGCGGCGAGAGACCCAGTACTTC.

About this clone: At one boundary the junction diverges from the germline segment, which might be a read error. The chain combines TRBV5-4 with TRBJ1-2, with 9 bases matching TRBD1. The CDR3 is 14 amino acids. Germline V CDR1 and CDR2: SGHNT, YYREEE (reference sequence). CDR3 sequence: CASTLGDRDNGYTF. CDR3 nucleotide sequence: TGTGCCAGCACCTTGGGGGACAGGGATAACGGCTACACCTTC.

This chain uses TRBV7-2 with TRBJ2-2, with TRBD2 identical over 8 bases. Looked up from germline, CDR1 is SGHTA and CDR2 is FQGNSA. The CDR3 loop spans 16 amino acids. V was pared by 6 bases and J by 4 bases, with 10 bases of the junction left unmatched. The CDR3 DNA sequence: TGTGCCAGCAGACCTTCGGGGGGGAGCCTCACCGGGGAGCTGTTTTTT. It translates to CASRPSGGSLTGELFF.

The chain joins TRBV2 to TRBJ2-3; D gene ambiguous. Germline V CDR1 and CDR2: SNHLY, FYNNEI. This CDR3 has 14 residues. Trimming stripped 2 bases from V and 1 base from J, with 7 bases between. The CDR3 region has the DNA TGTGCCAGCAGTGAAACCAGCGGCACAGATACGCAGTATTTT. As protein: CASSETSGTDTQYF.

This clone is a singleton in its sample. The rearrangement uses TRBV7-9 and TRBJ2-1, with TRBD2 identical over 9 bases. Trimming cost V 1 base and J 3 bases; bases outside gene matches: 1. The CDR3 consists of 15 residues. Germline lookup yields CDR1 SEHNR and CDR2 FQNEAQ (reference sequence). The CDR3, as DNA: TGTGCCAGCAGCTTAGGTAGCGGGGGCTACAATGAGCAGTTCTTC. Its protein product is CASSLGSGGYNEQFF.

This sequence joins TRBV7-3 and TRBJ2-7, with D possibly being TRBD1 (6 bases). CDR3 length equals 14 residues. V was trimmed by 3 bases and J by 2 bases, leaving 11 bases between them. Germline V gene data show CDR1 as SGHTA and CDR2 as FQGTGA. The CDR3 loop reads CASSLHQGPYEQYF. The CDR3 DNA reads TGTGCCAGCAGCTTGCACCAGGGGCCCTACGAGCAGTACTTC.

This chain connects TRBV18 to TRBJ2-7, with 7 bases lining up with TRBD1. Germline CDR1 is KGHSH and CDR2 is LQKENI. The junction had 2 bases not matched to a gene; V was cut back by 3 bases and J by 0 bases. This CDR3 contains 14 residues. The CDR3 DNA reads TGTGCCAGCTCACCGGGGACAGTCTCCTACGAGCAGTACTTC. Translated, it gives CASSPGTVSYEQYF.

The rearrangement links TRBV5-4 to TRBJ2-7; no definite D call. There are 13 residues in the CDR3. The V end was cut by 1 base, the J end by 6 bases, with 11 bases between. In germline, CDR1 is SGHNT, CDR2 YYREEE (reference sequence). Written as DNA, the CDR3 is TGTGCCAGCAGCTTGCCCGCAGCGACCGAGCAGTACTTC. Translating gives CASSLPAATEQYF. The full variable domain, with the rest looked up from reference TRBV5-4 and TRBJ2-7, is ETGVTQSPTHLIKTRGQQVTLRCSSQSGHNTVSWYQQALGQGPQFIFQYYREEENGRGNFPPRFSGLQFPNYSSELNVNALELDDSALYLCASSLPAATEQYFGPGTRLTVT.

J is TRBJ2-1 and V is TRBV12-5; perhaps TRBD2 as D (5 bases). This CDR3 is 13 amino acids long. CDR1 is LGHNT and CDR2 is FRNRAP in the germline V gene. Trimming shortened V by 4 bases and J by 7 bases, and 11 bases separated the two germline ends. CDR3 loop: CASGWRLSNEQFF. The CDR3 region has the DNA TGTGCTAGTGGTTGGAGGCTGTCTAATGAGCAGTTCTTC.

V is TRBV9 and J is TRBJ1-2; 8 positions match TRBD1. V shed 0 bases, J shed 2 bases, and the junction held 3 bases outside the gene matches. This CDR3 is built from 15 residues. Germline V gives CDR1 SGDLS, CDR2 YYNGEE. The CDR3 sequence: CASSVGPGGNYGYTF. Here the CDR3 DNA reads TGTGCCAGCAGCGTAGGTCCAGGGGGCAACTATGGCTACACCTTC.

The V call is TRBV7-2, the J call TRBJ1-3; tentative D call: TRBD1 (5 bases). CDR3 length: 14 residues. Germline-derived CDR1 and CDR2 are SGHTA and FQGNSA. Between the trimmed V and J ends, which lost 3 bases and 4 bases, there was a span of 10 bases. The CDR3 nucleotides are TGTGCCAGCAGCTTTCAGGGAGGCGGAAACACCATATATTTT. Its protein is CASSFQGGGNTIYF.